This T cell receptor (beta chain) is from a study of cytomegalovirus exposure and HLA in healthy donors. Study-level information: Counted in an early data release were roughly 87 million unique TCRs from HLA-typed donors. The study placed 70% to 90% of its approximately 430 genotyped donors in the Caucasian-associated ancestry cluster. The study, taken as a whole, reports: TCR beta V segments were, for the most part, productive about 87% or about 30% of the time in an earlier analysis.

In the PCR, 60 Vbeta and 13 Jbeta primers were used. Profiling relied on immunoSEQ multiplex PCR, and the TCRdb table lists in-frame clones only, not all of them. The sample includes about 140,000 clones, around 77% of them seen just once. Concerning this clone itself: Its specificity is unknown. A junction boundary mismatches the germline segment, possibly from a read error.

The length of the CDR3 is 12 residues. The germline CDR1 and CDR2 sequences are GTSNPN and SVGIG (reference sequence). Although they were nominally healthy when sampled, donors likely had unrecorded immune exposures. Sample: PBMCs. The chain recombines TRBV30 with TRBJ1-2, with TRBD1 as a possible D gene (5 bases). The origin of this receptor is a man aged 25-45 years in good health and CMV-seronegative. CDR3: CAWEGDIAGCTF. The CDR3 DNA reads TGTGCCTGGGAAGGGGATATCGCTGGCTGCACCTTC.